This T cell receptor (beta chain) was profiled in a study of CD8+CD57+ T cells in acquired aplastic anemia. Study-wide context: Sorted CD4+ and CD8+ cells gave a mean 3.2 ug DNA, range roughly 0.2 to 27.4 ug. Study-wide points: No significant patient-versus-control difference appeared in CD8+ Simpson's diversity. Almost 30 CD8+ CDR3 sequences occurred in both the patients and the controls.

This clonotype was found a few times. The antigen is not known. Individuals selected for sequencing had exhibited CD8+CD57+ cell expansion on flow cytometry. The CDR3 spans 11 residues. Germline CDR1 DFQATT, CDR2 SNEGSKA (reference sequence). V was pared by 2 bases and J by 5 bases, with 4 bases between. Using genomic DNA as the template, TCR beta VDJ and CDR3 profiling was carried out. One entry per CDR3 protein results from TCRdb running MiXCR on the reads. The data contain about half a million distinct CDR3 sequences, less than 35% of them singletons. Material for sequencing was sorted CD4+, CD8+, or CD8+CD57+ T cells (not recorded which) from PBMCs. This rearrangement joins TRBV20-1 to TRBJ2-1; the D is unclear. The origin of this receptor is a human donor with aplastic anemia. In nucleotides, the CDR3 is TGCAGTGCTAGAAGTGACAATGAGCAGTTCTTC. Translating gives CSARSDNEQFF.